The entry below gives a single T cell receptor (beta chain) sequence along with its context. What it recognizes is unknown. This CDR3 has 17 amino acids. CDR1 KGHDR and CDR2 SFDVKD come from the germline V gene. V was trimmed by 6 bases and J by 4 bases, leaving 22 bases between them. This entry is derived from a study of T-cell memory formation after mild COVID-19. Overall study results and limits: The pre-infection memory compartment contained some responding clones, suggesting cross-reactive memory joined. Clones which contracted sat mainly in CM and EM if CD4+, and in EMRA if CD8+.

Libraries for TCRalpha and TCRbeta carried sample barcodes and unique molecular identifiers via 5'RACE. Via MiXCR, TCRdb re-called the 5' RACE reads, giving one row per CDR3 protein. The sample lists hundreds of thousands of distinct CDR3 sequences; around 16% were seen once. The clonotype comes from an adult woman who had mild COVID-19 (a few samples of this study predate the infection). Cell type and time point are not known. The chain carries TRBV24-1 and TRBJ2-3, with D possibly TRBD2 on 6 matching bases. The sequenced sample consisted of PBMCs or a T cell subset sorted from them (not recorded which). The DNA of the CDR3 is TGTGCCACCAGTCCAACTGCGCGGGACCGGGCCGCAGATACGCAGTATTTT. Protein product: CATSPTARDRAADTQYF.